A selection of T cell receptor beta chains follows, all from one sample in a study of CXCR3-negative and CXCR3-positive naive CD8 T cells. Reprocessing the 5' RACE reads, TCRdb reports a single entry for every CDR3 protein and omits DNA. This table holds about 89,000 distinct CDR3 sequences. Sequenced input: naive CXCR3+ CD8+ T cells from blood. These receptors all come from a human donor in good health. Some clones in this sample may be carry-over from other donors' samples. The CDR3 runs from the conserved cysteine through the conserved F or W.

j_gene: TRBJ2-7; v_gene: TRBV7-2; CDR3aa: CASSLGLAVYEQYF
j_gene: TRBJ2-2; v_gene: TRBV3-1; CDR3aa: CASSQGRRAGGPYTGELFF
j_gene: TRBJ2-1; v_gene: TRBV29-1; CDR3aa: CSVESWLEQFF
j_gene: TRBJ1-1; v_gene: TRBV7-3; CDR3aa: CASSYGGDNTEAFF
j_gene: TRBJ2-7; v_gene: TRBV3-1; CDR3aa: CASSQDLRPTEQYF
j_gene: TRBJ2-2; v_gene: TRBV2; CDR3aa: CASSEAESDGELFF
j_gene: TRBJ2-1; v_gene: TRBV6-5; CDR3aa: CASSYSVAGNEQFF
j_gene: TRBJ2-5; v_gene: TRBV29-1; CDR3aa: CSVLGGGAQYF
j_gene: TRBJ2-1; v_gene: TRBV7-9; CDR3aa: CASSRSYNEQFF
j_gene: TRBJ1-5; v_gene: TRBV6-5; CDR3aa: CASSYSNSGNQPQHF
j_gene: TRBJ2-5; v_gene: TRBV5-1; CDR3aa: CASSFPGTAEETQYF
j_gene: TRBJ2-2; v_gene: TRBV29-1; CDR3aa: CSAPKGREEVGELFF
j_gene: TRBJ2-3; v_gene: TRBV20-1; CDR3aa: CSAKTGASTDTQYF
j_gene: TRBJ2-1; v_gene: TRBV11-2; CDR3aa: CASNNEILNNEQFF
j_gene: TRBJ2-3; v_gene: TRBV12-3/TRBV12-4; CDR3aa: CASTLSGPTDTQYF
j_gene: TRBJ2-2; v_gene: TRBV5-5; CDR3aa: CASSEGQNTGELFF
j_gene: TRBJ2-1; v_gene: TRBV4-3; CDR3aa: CASSQEMGAPYNEQFF
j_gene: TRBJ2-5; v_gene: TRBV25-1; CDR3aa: CASSEYFPGTQETQYF
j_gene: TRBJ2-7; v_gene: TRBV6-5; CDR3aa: CASNPRGSYEQYF
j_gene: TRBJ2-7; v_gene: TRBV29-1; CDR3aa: CSVVAEPASYEQYF
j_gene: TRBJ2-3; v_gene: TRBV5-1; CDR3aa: CASSWAGTARTDTQYF
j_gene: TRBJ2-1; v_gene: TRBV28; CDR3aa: CASETTGIDPYNEQFF
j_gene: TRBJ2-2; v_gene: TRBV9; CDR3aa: CASSRGGGDTGELFF
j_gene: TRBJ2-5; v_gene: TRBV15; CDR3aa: CATSREPGWETQYF
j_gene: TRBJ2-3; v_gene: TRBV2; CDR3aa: CASRQGADTQYF
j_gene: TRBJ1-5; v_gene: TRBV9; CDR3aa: CASSVGGASNQPQHF
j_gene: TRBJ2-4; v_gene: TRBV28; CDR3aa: CASSFAKNIQYF
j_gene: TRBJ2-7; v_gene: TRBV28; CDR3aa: CASSYRGQYTYEQYF
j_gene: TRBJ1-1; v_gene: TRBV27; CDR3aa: CASTRGREHTEAFF
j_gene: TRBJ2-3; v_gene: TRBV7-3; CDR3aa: CASSLSPPDTQYF
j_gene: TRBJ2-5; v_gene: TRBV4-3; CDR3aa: CASSQASGETQYF
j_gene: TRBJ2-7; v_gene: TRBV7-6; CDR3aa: CASSLGAGTLIEQYF
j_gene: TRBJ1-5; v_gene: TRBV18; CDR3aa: CASSAGSTGWDQPQHF
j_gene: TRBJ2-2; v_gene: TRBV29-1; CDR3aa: CSVETTGAGELFF
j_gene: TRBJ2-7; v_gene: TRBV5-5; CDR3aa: CASSFLTRIEQYF
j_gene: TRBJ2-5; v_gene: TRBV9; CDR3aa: CASSVGPAGQETQYF
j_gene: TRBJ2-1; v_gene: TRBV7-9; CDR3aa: CASSSVHDWNNEQFF
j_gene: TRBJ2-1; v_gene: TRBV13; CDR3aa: CASTRGDGEQFF
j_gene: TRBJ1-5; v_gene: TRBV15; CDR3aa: CATSRGRGNQPQHF
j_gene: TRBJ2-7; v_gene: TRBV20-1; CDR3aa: CSARDNREPPFYEQYF
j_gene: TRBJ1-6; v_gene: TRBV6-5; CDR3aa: CASRARDRVSPLHF